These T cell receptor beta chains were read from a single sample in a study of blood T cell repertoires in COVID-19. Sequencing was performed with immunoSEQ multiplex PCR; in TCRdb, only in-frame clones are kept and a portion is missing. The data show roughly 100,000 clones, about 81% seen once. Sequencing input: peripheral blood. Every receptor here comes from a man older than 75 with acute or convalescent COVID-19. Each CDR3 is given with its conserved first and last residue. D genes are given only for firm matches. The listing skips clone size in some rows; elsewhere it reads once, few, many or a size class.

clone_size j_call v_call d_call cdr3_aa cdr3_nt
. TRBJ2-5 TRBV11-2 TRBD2 CASSYTSGETQYF TGTGCCAGCAGCTACACTAGCGGAGAGACCCAGTACTTC
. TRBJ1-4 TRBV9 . CASSTTVINEKLFF TGTGCCAGCAGCACTACGGTGATTAATGAAAAACTGTTTTTT
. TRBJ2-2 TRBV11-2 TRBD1 CASSLGSRGQIGELFF TGTGCCAGCAGCTTGGGGTCCAGGGGGCAAATCGGGGAGCTGTTTTTT
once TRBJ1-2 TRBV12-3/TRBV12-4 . CASSRDINYGYTF TGTGCCAGCAGTCGGGACATTAACTATGGCTACACCTTC
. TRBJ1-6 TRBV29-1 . CSVLGGGSNSPLHF TGCAGCGTTTTGGGAGGAGGCAGTAATTCACCCCTCCACTTT
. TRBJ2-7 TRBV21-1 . CASDPRHGRYEQYF TGTGCCAGCGACCCTAGACACGGGAGATACGAGCAGTACTTC
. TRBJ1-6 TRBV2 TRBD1 CASMETGGSPLHF TGTGCCAGCATGGAGACAGGGGGTTCACCCCTCCACTTT
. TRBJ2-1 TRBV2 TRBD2 CASSGLASGRGEQFF TGTGCCAGCAGTGGACTGGCTAGCGGGAGAGGTGAGCAGTTCTTC
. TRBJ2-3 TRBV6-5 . CASSSRLATTDTQYF TGTGCCAGCAGTTCCAGATTAGCGACCACAGATACGCAGTATTTT
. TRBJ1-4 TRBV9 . CASSARDSEKLFF TGTGCCAGCAGCGCCAGGGATTCGGAAAAACTGTTTTTT
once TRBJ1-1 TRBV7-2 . CASSFPPGVHTEAFF TGTGCCAGCAGCTTTCCCCCCGGGGTTCACACTGAAGCTTTCTTT
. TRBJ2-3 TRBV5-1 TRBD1 CASSLVAGGRDTQYF TGCGCCAGCAGCTTGGTAGCAGGGGGCCGTGATACGCAGTATTTT
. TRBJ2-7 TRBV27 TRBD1 CATRTGSHEQYF TGTGCCACCCGGACAGGGAGCCACGAGCAGTACTTC
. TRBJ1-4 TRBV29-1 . CSVAHSPREKLFF TGCAGCGTTGCTCACAGCCCTCGGGAAAAACTGTTTTTT
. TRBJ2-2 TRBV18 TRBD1 CASSLRDRNVGELFF TGTGCCAGCTCACTCCGGGACAGAAACGTCGGGGAGCTGTTTTTT
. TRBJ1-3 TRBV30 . CAWRQGAGNTIYF TGTGCCTGGAGACAGGGAGCTGGAAACACCATATATTTT
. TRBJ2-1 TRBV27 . CASRSALARSIYNEQFF TGTGCCAGCAGATCCGCACTAGCTCGGAGTATCTACAATGAGCAGTTCTTC
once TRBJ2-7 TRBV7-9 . CASSLRDKTYEQYF TGTGCCAGCAGCTTAAGGGACAAGACCTACGAGCAGTACTTC
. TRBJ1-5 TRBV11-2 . CASSPGLNQPQHF TGTGCCAGCAGCCCCGGACTGAATCAGCCCCAGCATTTT
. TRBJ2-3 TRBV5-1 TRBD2 CASSRLTGTSGTTDTQYF TGCGCCAGCAGCCGGTTGACTGGGACTAGCGGCACCACAGATACGCAGTATTTT
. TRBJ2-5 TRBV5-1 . CASSLNARGEETQYF TGCGCCAGCAGCTTGAACGCCAGGGGGGAAGAGACCCAGTACTTC
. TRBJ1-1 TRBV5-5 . CASSGNRFGSGEAFF TGTGCCAGCAGCGGGAACAGGTTCGGTTCGGGTGAAGCTTTCTTT
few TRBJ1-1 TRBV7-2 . CASSLNQGYANTEAFF TGTGCCAGCAGCTTAAATCAGGGTTATGCGAACACTGAAGCTTTCTTT
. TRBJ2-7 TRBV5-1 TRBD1 CASSLEAGTGAYEQYF TGCGCCAGCAGCTTGGAAGCCGGGACAGGGGCCTACGAGCAGTACTTC
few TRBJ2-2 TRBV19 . CASSTGAGGRDTGELFF TGTGCCAGTAGTACCGGCGCCGGCGGCAGGGACACCGGGGAGCTGTTTTTT
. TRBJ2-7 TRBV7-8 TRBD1 CASTQKGDRGYEQYF TGTGCCAGCACGCAAAAGGGGGACAGGGGCTACGAGCAGTACTTC
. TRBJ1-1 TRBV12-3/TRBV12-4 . CASSPLSSAEAFF TGTGCCAGCAGTCCCCTTAGTAGCGCTGAAGCTTTCTTT
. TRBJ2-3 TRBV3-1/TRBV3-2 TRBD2 CASSYQGWGLAGKDTQYF TGTGCCAGCAGCTACCAGGGGTGGGGACTAGCGGGAAAGGATACGCAGTATTTT
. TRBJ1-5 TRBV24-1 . CATSGQGTQPQHF TGTGCCACCAGTGGCCAGGGGACTCAGCCCCAGCATTTT
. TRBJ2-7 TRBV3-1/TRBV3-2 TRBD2 CASSQVRASGTPYEQYF TGTGCCAGCAGCCAAGTTCGGGCTAGCGGAACACCCTACGAGCAGTACTTC
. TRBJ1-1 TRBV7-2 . CASSLGGGSEAFF TGTGCCAGCAGCTTAGGTGGGGGCTCTGAAGCTTTCTTT
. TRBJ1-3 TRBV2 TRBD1 CASRRGHGNTIYF TGTGCCAGCCGAAGGGGGCATGGAAACACCATATATTTT
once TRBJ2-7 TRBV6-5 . CASSPYAYEQYF TGTGCCAGCAGTCCCTACGCATACGAGCAGTACTTC
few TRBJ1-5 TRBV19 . CASSIELLQPQHF TGTGCCAGTAGTATTGAACTTTTACAGCCCCAGCATTTT
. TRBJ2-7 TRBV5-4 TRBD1 CASSAGQGPYEQYF TGTGCCAGCAGCGCAGGACAGGGACCGTACGAGCAGTACTTC
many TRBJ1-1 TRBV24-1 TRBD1 CATSIERQGGVEAFF TGTGCCACTTCAATTGAGAGGCAGGGGGGAGTTGAAGCTTTCTTT
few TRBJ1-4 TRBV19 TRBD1 CASRAGTGNEKLFF TGTGCCAGTAGGGCCGGGACAGGGAACGAAAAACTGTTTTTT
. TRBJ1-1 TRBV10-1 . CASSVRQNTEAFF TGCGCCAGCAGTGTTCGACAGAACACTGAAGCTTTCTTT
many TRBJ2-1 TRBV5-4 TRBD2 CASSPRIAGGDEQFF TGTGCCAGCAGCCCCCGGATAGCGGGAGGCGATGAGCAGTTCTTC
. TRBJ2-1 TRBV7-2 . CASSRELSYNEQFF TGTGCCAGCAGCCGGGAGTTGTCCTACAATGAGCAGTTCTTC
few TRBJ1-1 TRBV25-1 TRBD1 CASKPGGAPEAFF TGTGCCAGCAAGCCAGGGGGCGCCCCTGAAGCTTTCTTT
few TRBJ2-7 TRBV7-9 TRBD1 CASSLAGGNEQYF TGTGCCAGCAGCTTGGCAGGGGGCAACGAGCAGTACTTC
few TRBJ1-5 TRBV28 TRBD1 CASSFAQGQGHQPQHF TGTGCCAGCAGTTTTGCCCAGGGACAGGGGCATCAGCCCCAGCATTTT
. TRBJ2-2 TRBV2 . CASIGPGVSGELFF TGTGCCAGCATAGGGCCGGGAGTCAGCGGGGAGCTGTTTTTT
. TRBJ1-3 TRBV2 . CASSEGALKGNTIYF TGTGCCAGCAGTGAGGGAGCCCTAAAAGGAAACACCATATATTTT
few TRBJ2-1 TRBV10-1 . CASSEGLTSEQFF TGCGCCAGCAGTGAGGGTCTTACTAGTGAGCAGTTCTTC
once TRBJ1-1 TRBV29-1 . CSVEETAQAFF TGCAGCGTTGAGGAGACCGCTCAAGCTTTCTTT
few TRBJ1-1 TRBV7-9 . CASSSQGYTEAFF TGTGCCAGCAGCTCCCAGGGGTACACTGAAGCTTTCTTT
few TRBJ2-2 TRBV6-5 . CASSYDGSRRSGELFF TGTGCCAGCAGTTACGACGGGTCCAGAAGGTCCGGGGAGCTGTTTTTT
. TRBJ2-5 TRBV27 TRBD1 CASSLSLGDRETQYF TGTGCCAGCAGTTTATCCCTAGGGGACAGGGAGACCCAGTACTTC
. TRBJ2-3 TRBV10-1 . CASSEFGAADTQYF TGCGCCAGCAGTGAGTTTGGGGCAGCCGATACGCAGTATTTT
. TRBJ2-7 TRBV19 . CASRDGSSYEQYF TGTGCCAGTAGGGACGGGAGCTCCTACGAGCAGTACTTC
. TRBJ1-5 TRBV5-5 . CASSLGGGNQPQHF TGTGCCAGCAGCTTGGGCGGTGGCAATCAGCCCCAGCATTTT